This T cell receptor beta chain emerged from a study of cytomegalovirus exposure and HLA in healthy donors. This CDR3 comprises 15 residues. CDR1 is SGHNT, CDR2 YYREEE, per germline (reference sequence). Trimming stripped 5 bases from V and 5 bases from J, with 19 bases between. PCR amplification relied on 60 Vbeta primers (plus 13 Jbeta primers). This table comes from immunoSEQ multiplex PCR, and its TCRdb copy is limited to in-frame clones, with some not included. The sample contains roughly 230,000 clones, approximately 81% of which appear only once. Sequenced: PBMCs. The gene calls are TRBV5-4 and TRBJ1-2; D perhaps matches TRBD1 (6 bases). The origin of this receptor is a girl aged 2 to 9 in good health and CMV-seronegative. DNA for the CDR3: TGTGCCAGCAGGCCAGTGGGGGCCGGATCTTATGGCTACACCTTC. It specifies CASRPVGAGSYGYTF.